This T cell receptor (beta chain) came from a study of T cell responses to AZD1222 COVID-19 vaccine. Study-level points and caveats: Spike-specific TCR breadth and depth went up after people got two AZD1222 doses. Nearly half of the spike-specific TCRs reportedly recognize variant regions that carry no mutations. Of the AZD1222 recipients, only five to seven were seropositive at baseline. Clonal diversity was possibly underestimated, and white British individuals and females predominated among donors.

Assay: immunoSEQ multiplex PCR; the TCRdb copy retains only in-frame clones and omits some. The profile shows roughly 120,000 clones, around 89% of them singletons. Notes on this clone: The antigen is unknown.

Germline values: CDR1 MDHEN, CDR2 SYDVKM. The J segment lost 4 bases and the V segment lost 7 bases, leaving 9 bases of the junction unmatched. The CDR3 sequence is 15 residues long. Source: peripheral blood, taken 28 days after the second AZD1222 dose. The rearrangement links TRBV28 to TRBJ1-5; 8 bases are a match to TRBD1. This TCR was recovered from an adult who received the AZD1222 COVID-19 vaccine. The DNA of the CDR3 is TGTGCCAGCACGGGTCCAGGGGGCGGAAATCAGCCCCAGCATTTT. Its protein product is CASTGPGGGNQPQHF.